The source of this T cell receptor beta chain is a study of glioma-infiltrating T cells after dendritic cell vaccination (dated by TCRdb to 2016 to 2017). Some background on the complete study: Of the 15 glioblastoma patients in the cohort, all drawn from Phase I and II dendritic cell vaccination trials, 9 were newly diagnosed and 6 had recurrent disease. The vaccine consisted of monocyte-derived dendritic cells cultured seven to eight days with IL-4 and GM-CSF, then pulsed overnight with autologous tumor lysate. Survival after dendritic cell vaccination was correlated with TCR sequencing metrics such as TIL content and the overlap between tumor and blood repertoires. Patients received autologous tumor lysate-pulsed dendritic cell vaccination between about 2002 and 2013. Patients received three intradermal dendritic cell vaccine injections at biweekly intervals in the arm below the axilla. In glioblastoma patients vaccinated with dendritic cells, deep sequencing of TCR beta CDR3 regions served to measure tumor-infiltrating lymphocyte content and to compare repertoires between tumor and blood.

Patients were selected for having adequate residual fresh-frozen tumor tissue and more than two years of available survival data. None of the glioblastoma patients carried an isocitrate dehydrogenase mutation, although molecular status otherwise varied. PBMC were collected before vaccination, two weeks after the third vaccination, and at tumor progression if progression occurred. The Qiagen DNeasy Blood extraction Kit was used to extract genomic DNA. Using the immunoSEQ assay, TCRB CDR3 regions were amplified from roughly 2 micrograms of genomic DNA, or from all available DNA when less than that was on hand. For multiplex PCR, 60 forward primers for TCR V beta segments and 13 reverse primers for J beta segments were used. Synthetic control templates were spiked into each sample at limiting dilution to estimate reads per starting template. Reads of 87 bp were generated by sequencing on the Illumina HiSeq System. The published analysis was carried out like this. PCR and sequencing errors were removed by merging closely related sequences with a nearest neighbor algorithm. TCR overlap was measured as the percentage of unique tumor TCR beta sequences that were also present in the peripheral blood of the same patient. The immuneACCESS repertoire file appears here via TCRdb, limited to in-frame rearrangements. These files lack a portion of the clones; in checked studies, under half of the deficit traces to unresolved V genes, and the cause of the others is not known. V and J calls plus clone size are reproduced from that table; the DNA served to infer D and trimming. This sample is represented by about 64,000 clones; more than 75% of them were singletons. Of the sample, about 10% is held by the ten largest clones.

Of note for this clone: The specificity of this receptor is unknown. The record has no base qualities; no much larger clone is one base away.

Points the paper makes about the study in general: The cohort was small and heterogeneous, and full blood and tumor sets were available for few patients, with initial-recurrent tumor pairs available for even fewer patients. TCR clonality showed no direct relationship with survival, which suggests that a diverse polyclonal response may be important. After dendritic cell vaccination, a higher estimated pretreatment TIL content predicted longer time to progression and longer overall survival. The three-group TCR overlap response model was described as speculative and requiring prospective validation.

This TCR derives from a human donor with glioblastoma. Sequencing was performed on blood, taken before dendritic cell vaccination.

Here the CDR3 is given as CASSWGQVETQYF. In nucleotides, the sequence is TGTGCCAGCAGTTGGGGACAGGTAGAGACCCAGTACTTC. The chain joins TRBV6-5 to TRBJ2-5, with 8 bases in between that match TRBD1. The germline V gene sets CDR1 to MNHEY and CDR2 to SVGAGI. Trimming accounts for 4 bases at V and 4 bases at J, while the number of junction bases matched to no gene is 2. Its CDR3 holds 13 amino acids, cysteine through phenylalanine. Only the CDR3 portion is preserved as DNA: 39 bases, with reading frame beginning at the first base.